Each of the 29 T cell receptor beta chains below was sequenced from the same sample in a study of T cells in Graves' hyperthyroidism and ophthalmopathy. Amplified TCR beta CDR3 regions derived from RNA transcripts. First-round RT-PCR targeting the TCR CDR3 was performed with the HTBI primer set. TCRdb analysed the multiplex PCR reads with MiXCR anew, one entry per CDR3 protein. This table holds 750,000 to 950,000 distinct CDR3 sequences, 35% to 45% found once. Sequencing used blood. Every receptor here comes from a man aged 18 to 29 with Graves' hyperthyroidism.

Notes on this clonotype: This may arise from a read error, as a much more abundant clone is one base away. J is TRBJ2-7 and V is TRBV9, with no clear D. Between the trimmed V and J ends, which lost 0 bases and 0 bases, there was a span of 7 bases. Germline CDR1 and CDR2: SGDLS and YYNGEE. This CDR3 spans 14 amino acids. CDR3 amino acids: CASSVVYSSYEQYF. CDR3 DNA: TGTGCCAGCAGCGTAGTCTATAGCTCCTACGAGCAGTACTTC.

The table lists this clonotype with a few counts. The rearrangement uses TRBV2 and TRBJ2-5, with 9 nucleotides matching TRBD2. The germline V gene has CDR1 SNHLY and CDR2 FYNNEI. The CDR3 spans 17 residues. V lost 6 bases to trimming and J lost 4 bases; unmatched junction nucleotides: 15. The chain's CDR3 is CASSPVAGALYGETQYF. CDR3 sequence (DNA): TGTGCCAGCAGCCCCGTAGCGGGGGCCCTTTATGGAGAGACCCAGTACTTC. Filled out from reference TRBV2 and TRBJ2-5, the complete variable domain reads EPEVTQTPSHQVTQMGQEVILRCVPISNHLYFYWYRQILGQKVEFLVSFYNNEISEKSEIFDDQFSVERPDGSNFTLKIRSTKLEDSAMYFCASSPVAGALYGETQYFGPGTRLLVL.

The genes are TRBV25-1 and TRBJ2-5; D gene uncertain. This CDR3 region has 15 residues. The germline V and J ends were trimmed by 5 bases and 1 base, with 14 bases remaining between them. Germline loops: CDR1 MGHDK, CDR2 SYGVNS. CDR3 sequence (DNA): TGTGCCAGCAGTTTTCATGGTCTCAGCCAAGAGACCCAGTACTTC. This translates into CASSFHGLSQETQYF.

Turning to this clonotype: A far larger clone is a single base away, which makes a read error likely. The chain combines TRBV5-2 with TRBJ1-3. TRBV5-2 is a pseudogene. This CDR3 has 11 residues. CDR3 nucleotide sequence: TGTGCCAGCAACTCTGGAAACACCATATATTTT. Translated, it gives CASNSGNTIYF.

This clonotype was seen a few times. The chain couples TRBV7-8 to TRBJ2-5; D is unresolved. The CDR3 is made up of 17 amino acids. Germline lookup yields CDR1 SGHVS and CDR2 FQNEAQ. Trimming took off 5 bases at V and 0 bases at J, with 19 bases between the two ends. CDR3 residues: CASSHPDLVGYQETQYF. The CDR3 region has the DNA TGTGCCAGCAGCCATCCAGACTTGGTGGGGTACCAAGAGACCCAGTACTTC.

This clonotype was found many times. J is TRBJ1-1 and V is TRBV19; weak D call: TRBD1 (5 bases). The CDR3 runs 12 residues. The germline V gene has CDR1 LNHDA and CDR2 SQIVND (reference sequence). The V gene lost 6 bases and the J gene lost 4 bases, with 9 bases spanning the gap. In DNA, the CDR3 is TGTGCCAGTAGAAGGGGCGCCACTGAAGCTTTCTTT. Amino acids: CASRRGATEAFF.

This clonotype was recorded many times. The chain uses TRBV29-1 and TRBJ1-1; no clear D gene. V lost 6 bases to trimming and J lost 10 bases, with 18 bases between them. This CDR3 comprises 12 residues. Germline V lookup: CDR1 SQVTM, CDR2 ANQGSEA. The CDR3 sequence is CSVGTDSEGAFF. The CDR3 DNA is TGCAGCGTCGGAACCGACTCGGAAGGAGCTTTCTTT.

Ten or more counts support this clonotype. The V call is TRBV2, the J call TRBJ1-1; no clear D. The CDR3 totals 12 residues. Between the trimmed V and J ends, which lost 5 bases and 4 bases, there was a span of 8 bases. Germline CDR1 SNHLY, CDR2 FYNNEI. As DNA, the CDR3 is TGTGCCAGCAGTCCCGAGAGCACTGAAGCTTTCTTT. Residues: CASSPESTEAFF.

V is TRBV12-3 or TRBV12-4 and J is TRBJ2-7; D remains ambiguous. V gave up 5 bases and J gave up 4 bases, with 12 bases separating them. The CDR3 has 13 amino acids. The DNA of the CDR3 is TGTGCCAGCAGTCGAACAGAAACTTACGAGCAGTACTTC. This encodes CASSRTETYEQYF.

This clonotype was recorded a few times. The V gene is TRBV5-1, the J gene TRBJ2-7; 12 nucleotides match TRBD1. V dropped 4 bases and J dropped 4; count of bases not matched to a gene: 6. This CDR3 is built from 15 residues. The V gene's germline CDR1 is SGHRS and CDR2 YFSETQ. CDR3 loop: CASSNRDRGRYEQYF. Here the CDR3 DNA reads TGCGCCAGCAGCAACCGGGACAGGGGGCGGTACGAGCAGTACTTC.

This clonotype was detected ten times or more. The chain carries TRBV7-2 and TRBJ2-5; D remains unclear. CDR3 length: 13 residues. V shed 0 bases and J shed 4 bases, with 6 bases lying between them. The germline CDR1 and CDR2 sequences are SGHTA and FQGNSA. The CDR3 reads CASSLAHRETQYF. CDR3 nucleotide sequence: TGTGCCAGCAGCTTAGCTCATCGAGAGACCCAGTACTTC. The full variable domain, its missing parts supplied by reference TRBV7-2 and TRBJ2-5, is GAGVSQSPSNKVTEKGKDVELRCDPISGHTALYWYRQSLGQGLEFLIYFQGNSAPDKSGLPSDRFSAERTGGSVSTLTIQRTQQEDSAVYLCASSLAHRETQYFGPGTRLLVL.

In this sample, this clonotype turned up a few times. Since no conserved phenylalanine or tryptophan closes the CDR3, a read error is the likely cause. The chain carries TRBV29-1 and TRBJ1-1, with 8 positions matching TRBD1. J was trimmed by 5 bases and V by 0 bases; bases with no gene match: 5. Germline CDR1 and CDR2: SQVTM and ANQGSEA. This CDR3 is built from 14 residues. CDR3 sequence: CSVEDQGAKTEAFL. CDR3 sequence (DNA): TGCAGCGTTGAAGATCAGGGGGCGAAGACTGAAGCTTTCCTT.

The table lists this clonotype with many counts. The rearrangement uses TRBV25-1 and TRBJ2-7; 7 bases match TRBD1. Trimming removed 5 bases from V and 0 bases from J; junction bases left unmatched: 7. The CDR3 has 15 residues. Per the germline V gene, CDR1 is MGHDK and CDR2 is SYGVNS. The CDR3 DNA reads as TGTGCCAGCAGTTACCACCGGGACAGCTCCTACGAGCAGTACTTC. Its translation: CASSYHRDSSYEQYF.

This clonotype was recorded at least ten times. The rearrangement joins TRBV29-1 to TRBJ1-3, with D maybe TRBD1 (5 bases). Trimming took off 7 bases at V and 4 bases at J, with 11 bases between the two ends. This CDR3 is built from 12 residues. Germline V gene data show CDR1 as SQVTM and CDR2 as ANQGSEA. The CDR3 bases are TGCAGCGCAGGGACGGCGGGAAACACCATATATTTT. As protein: CSAGTAGNTIYF.

In its sample, this clonotype was seen once. The chain joins TRBV10-3 to TRBJ1-2; 9 bases line up with TRBD1. Germline V gene lookup returns CDR1 ENHRY and CDR2 SYGVKD. Germline trimming cut 0 bases from V and 6 bases from J; bases unmatched to any gene: 2. The CDR3 spans 14 residues. The CDR3 DNA reads TGTGCCATCAGTGAGTCCGGGACAGGGAATGGCTACACCTTC. It is translated as CAISESGTGNGYTF.

In its sample, this clonotype was seen a few times. V and J are TRBV16 and TRBJ1-5; 7 bases line up with TRBD1. With 2 bases clipped from V and 4 bases from J, the junction kept 8 bases outside the gene matches. The CDR3 length is 16 residues. Germline CDR1 KGHSY, CDR2 FQNENV. CDR3 region: CASSQVTGTENQPQHF. DNA for the CDR3: TGTGCCAGCAGCCAAGTCACCGGGACAGAAAATCAGCCCCAGCATTTT.

V is TRBV13 and J is TRBJ1-1; D remains ambiguous. Germline V gene sequence: CDR1 PRHDT, CDR2 FYEKMQ (reference sequence). The V end lost 5 bases, the J end lost 4 bases, and 14 bases lay between the germline ends. The CDR3 is made up of 14 amino acids. CDR3 sequence reads: CASSTTSAGTEAFF. CDR3 DNA sequence: TGTGCCAGCAGCACGACATCGGCGGGCACTGAAGCTTTCTTT.

As regards this clonotype: A much larger clonotype is one base distant, so this may be a read error. Since the CDR3 does not end with the conserved phenylalanine or tryptophan, this likely comes from a read error. This chain links TRBV2 with TRBJ1-1; tentative D call: TRBD1 (6 bases). Germline V lookup: CDR1 SNHLY, CDR2 FYNNEI. The CDR3 sequence is 15 residues long. V shed 6 bases and J shed 1 base, with 15 bases lying between them. The CDR3 DNA reads TGTGCCAGCAGGGATACAGGGCGGAGGAACACTGAAGCTTTCCTT. Encoded protein: CASRDTGRRNTEAFL.

This clonotype has a handful of counts. V usage is TRBV24-1 and J usage is TRBJ2-7; D not certain. V lost 3 bases to trimming and J lost 6 bases, with 20 bases between them. Germline CDR1 KGHDR, CDR2 SFDVKD. The CDR3 totals 16 residues. This CDR3 reads CATSDHRINMFGEQYF. Here the CDR3 DNA reads TGTGCCACCAGTGATCACCGTATAAATATGTTCGGCGAGCAGTACTTC.

Notes on this clonotype: The junction departs from germline at one end; a sequencing error may be responsible. The V gene is TRBV7-9, the J gene TRBJ1-2, with D possibly being TRBD1 (5 bases). This CDR3 comprises 16 residues. Germline-derived CDR1 and CDR2 are SEHNR and FQNEAQ (reference sequence). CDR3 coding DNA: TGCGCCAGCAGCCAAGTCATCGGGGGGAGAGACTATGGCTACACCTTC. Amino acids: CASSQVIGGRDYGYTF.

This rearrangement joins TRBV6-5 to TRBJ1-5; D remains ambiguous. CDR1 and CDR2 (germline): MNHEY, SVGAGI. The V and J ends lost 2 bases and 4 bases respectively, with 15 bases between them. The CDR3 spans 16 residues. This chain's CDR3 is CASSYGHSGPNQPQHF. CDR3 DNA sequence: TGTGCCAGCAGTTACGGCCACTCCGGCCCGAATCAGCCCCAGCATTTT.

The CDR3 nucleotides are TGTGCCAGCACCGTCTCGGGACAGACCCTATACGAGCAGTACTTC. This translates into CASTVSGQTLYEQYF. The chain has TRBV7-9 and TRBJ2-7, with TRBD1 matching 7 bases. Germline V lookup: CDR1 SEHNR, CDR2 FQNEAQ (reference sequence). This CDR3 spans 15 amino acids. V lost 7 bases and J lost 4; bases outside the gene matches: 13. The whole variable domain, filled in from reference TRBV7-9 and TRBJ2-7, reads DTGVSQNPRHKITKRGQNVTFRCDPISEHNRLYWYRQTLGQGPEFLTYFQNEAQLEKSRLLSDRFSAERPKGSFSTLEIQRTEQGDSAMYLCASTVSGQTLYEQYFGPGTRLTVT.

The V and J genes are TRBV25-1 and TRBJ2-6; TRBD1 is a possible D gene (7 bases). This CDR3 spans 16 amino acids. Trimming stripped 8 bases from V and 0 bases from J, with 14 bases between. Germline V gene lookup returns CDR1 MGHDK and CDR2 SYGVNS. The CDR3 region is CASVRDSSSGANVLTF. In DNA form, the CDR3 reads TGTGCCAGCGTGCGGGACAGTAGCTCTGGGGCCAACGTCCTGACTTTC.

The chain combines TRBV7-2 with TRBJ2-7; D may be TRBD2 (5 bases). Trimming left V 5 bases short and J 3 bases short, with 14 bases between. Germline V gene sequence: CDR1 SGHTA, CDR2 FQGNSA. This CDR3 has 14 residues. The CDR3 DNA follows: TGTGCCAGCAGCCCGGGATTCATCTTCTACGAGCAGTACTTC. It is translated as CASSPGFIFYEQYF.

This clonotype was detected ten times or more. This chain connects TRBV20-1 to TRBJ1-6, with 11 bases lining up with TRBD1. The germline V gene has CDR1 DFQATT and CDR2 SNEGSKA (reference sequence). J was trimmed by 10 bases and V by 3 bases; bases with no gene match: 2. There are 13 residues in the CDR3. The CDR3 coding sequence is TGCAGTGCTAGGGGACAGGGGGGCTCACCCCTCCACTTT. Protein product: CSARGQGGSPLHF.

The table lists this clonotype with a few counts. The rearrangement uses TRBV7-9 and TRBJ2-7; the D gene is possibly TRBD2 (5 bases). This CDR3 has 15 amino acids. The germline V and J ends were trimmed by 3 bases and 6 bases, with 18 bases remaining between them. Germline V gene sequence: CDR1 SEHNR, CDR2 FQNEAQ (reference sequence). For the CDR3, the DNA is TGTGCCAGCAGCTTTAATTCGGACTTCGTGTCCGAGCAGTACTTC. This encodes CASSFNSDFVSEQYF.

The J gene is TRBJ1-5, the V gene TRBV15; no clear D gene. Germline-derived CDR1 and CDR2 are LNHNV and YYDKDF (reference sequence). The CDR3 totals 17 residues. The V end was cut by 5 bases, the J end by 1 base, with 18 bases between. Here the CDR3 reads CATSVRLGPESNQPQHF. Written as DNA, the CDR3 is TGTGCCACCAGCGTCAGACTGGGTCCGGAGAGCAATCAGCCCCAGCATTTT.

This clonotype appeared many times. The genes are TRBV29-1 and TRBJ1-1; maybe TRBD1 (5 bases). The germline CDR1 and CDR2 sequences are SQVTM and ANQGSEA. V dropped 6 bases and J dropped 0 bases, with 14 bases sitting between them. The CDR3 totals 14 residues. CDR3 residues: CSVTVGGLNTEAFF. CDR3 coding DNA: TGCAGCGTGACGGTGGGGGGATTGAACACTGAAGCTTTCTTT. Full variable domain (outside the CDR3, taken from reference TRBV29-1 and TRBJ1-1): SAVISQKPSRDICQRGTSLTIQCQVDSQVTMMFWYRQQPGQSLTLIATANQGSEATYESGFVIDKFPISRPNLTFSTLTVSNMSPEDSSIYLCSVTVGGLNTEAFFGQGTRLTVV.

The sample holds many counts of this clonotype. V gene TRBV2 combines with J gene TRBJ2-7; the D is unclear. V lost 6 bases, J lost 0 bases, and 9 bases lay in between. Looked up from germline, CDR1 is SNHLY and CDR2 is FYNNEI. The CDR3 runs to 13 residues. The CDR3 reads CASRRQDSYEQYF. In DNA form, the CDR3 reads TGTGCCAGCAGGAGGCAGGACTCCTACGAGCAGTACTTC.